These 20 T cell receptor beta chains share one sample of origin, sequenced in a study of chemoradiotherapy in HPV16-positive cancers. Repertoires were generated with immunoSEQ multiplex PCR, while TCRdb's copy carries only in-frame clones and drops some. The data hold 9,500 or so clones, with approximately 79% observed a single time. The sample was collected from a patient who underwent chemoradiotherapy. The receptors were sampled from a human donor with HPV-associated anogenital cancer.

The chain uses TRBV15 and TRBJ2-1, with D possibly matching TRBD1 (6 bases). Per germline, CDR1 LNHNV and CDR2 YYDKDF (reference sequence). The V gene lost 0 bases and the J gene lost 7 bases, with 10 bases spanning the gap. This CDR3 contains 14 residues. CDR3 amino acids: CATSREDSSNEQFF. CDR3 nucleotides: TGTGCCACCAGCAGAGAGGACAGCTCGAATGAGCAGTTCTTC.

The chain recombines TRBV5-4 with TRBJ2-7; possibly TRBD1 for D (6 bases). Trimming stripped 0 bases from V and 0 bases from J, with 10 bases between. The CDR3 covers 15 residues. The germline gives CDR1 SGHNT, CDR2 YYREEE (reference sequence). The CDR3 spells CASSLEGQISYEQYF. CDR3 bases: TGTGCCAGCAGCTTGGAAGGACAGATCTCCTACGAGCAGTACTTC. Full variable domain (outside the CDR3, taken from reference TRBV5-4 and TRBJ2-7): ETGVTQSPTHLIKTRGQQVTLRCSSQSGHNTVSWYQQALGQGPQFIFQYYREEENGRGNFPPRFSGLQFPNYSSELNVNALELDDSALYLCASSLEGQISYEQYFGPGTRLTVT.

The rearrangement uses TRBV6-5 and TRBJ2-3, with D unclear. The CDR3 runs to 15 residues. The V end lost 2 bases, the J end lost 2 bases, and 11 bases lay between the germline ends. CDR1 is MNHEY, CDR2 SVGAGI, per germline. As DNA, the CDR3 is TGTGCCAGCAGTTACCAAACGACTTCCACAGATACGCAGTATTTT. Its translation: CASSYQTTSTDTQYF.

This clone was seen once. CDR3 in DNA: TGTGCCATCAGTGCGCGGACTGAAGCTTTCTTT. It encodes CAISARTEAFF. The J gene is TRBJ1-1, the V gene TRBV10-3; D is undetermined. This CDR3 comprises 11 residues. V lost 4 bases, J lost 5 bases, and 5 bases lay in between. The germline gives CDR1 ENHRY, CDR2 SYGVKD.

The chain combines TRBV19 with TRBJ2-2, with D possibly called TRBD1 or TRBD2 (6 bases each). This CDR3 is built from 14 residues. CDR1 is LNHDA, CDR2 SQIVND, per germline (reference sequence). The ends were cut back, 8 bases at V and 8 bases at J, with 18 bases in the middle. CDR3 bases: TGTGCCAGTGGGTACGGGGGCCCAGGGGGGGAGCTGTTTTTT. Protein: CASGYGGPGGELFF.

The CDR3 loop reads CASSTQGQDTEAFF. CDR3 coding DNA: TGTGCCAGTAGTACACAGGGTCAAGACACTGAAGCTTTCTTT. The chain employs TRBV19 and TRBJ1-1, with D maybe TRBD1 (6 bases). The V end was cut by 4 bases, the J end by 3 bases, with 12 bases between. The CDR3 totals 14 residues. Looked up from germline, CDR1 is LNHDA and CDR2 is SQIVND (reference sequence).

The rearrangement joins TRBV7-2 to TRBJ2-3, with D perhaps matching TRBD2 (6 bases). Germline CDR1 SGHTA, CDR2 FQGNSA. The length of the CDR3 is 17 residues. V lost 1 base, J lost 0 bases, and 14 bases lay in between. DNA of the CDR3: TGTGCCAGCAGCTTAGTAGCGGCTAGCGCGAGCACAGATACGCAGTATTTT. It translates to CASSLVAASASTDTQYF.

The V and J genes are TRBV7-3 and TRBJ2-1, with a weak D call TRBD2 (5 bases). Trimming stripped 0 bases from V and 0 bases from J, with 6 bases between. CDR1 SGHTA and CDR2 FQGTGA come from the germline V gene. CDR3 length equals 15 residues. The CDR3 DNA sequence: TGTGCCAGCAGCTTAACTAGCGCCTCCTACAATGAGCAGTTCTTC. Residues: CASSLTSASYNEQFF.

This rearrangement joins TRBV30 to TRBJ2-2; TRBD2 aligns across 12 bases. This CDR3 is built from 15 residues. The V gene's germline CDR1 is GTSNPN and CDR2 SVGIG (reference sequence). Trimming removed 5 bases from V and 3 bases from J; junction bases left unmatched: 4. The CDR3 coding sequence is TGTGCCTGGGGACTAGCGGGAATACACACCGGGGAGCTGTTTTTT. Translating it yields CAWGLAGIHTGELFF.

About this clone: A much larger clone differs from this one at a single base, so this may be a read error. V gene TRBV28 combines with J gene TRBJ2-2; 10 bases map to TRBD1. Germline-derived CDR1 and CDR2 are MDHEN and SYDVKM. Trimming cost V 4 bases and J 3 bases; bases outside gene matches: 2. This CDR3 contains 15 residues. For the CDR3, the DNA is TGTGCCAGCAGTTCCGGGACAGGGGACACCGGGGAGCTGTTTTTT. Translation: CASSSGTGDTGELFF.

The chain combines TRBV9 with TRBJ1-5; 7 bases agree with TRBD1. The CDR3 spans 14 residues. J lost 4 bases, V lost 3 bases, and 4 bases had no gene match. Germline V lookup: CDR1 SGDLS, CDR2 YYNGEE. The chain's CDR3 is CASSAGTVNQPQHF. Here the CDR3 DNA reads TGTGCCAGCAGCGCCGGGACAGTTAATCAGCCCCAGCATTTT.

V is TRBV5-1 and J is TRBJ1-1; 10 bases fit TRBD1. V trimming: 4 bases; J trimming: 0 bases; junction bases outside the gene matches: 6. There are 16 residues in the CDR3. Germline-derived CDR1 and CDR2 are SGHRS and YFSETQ. The CDR3 coding sequence is TGCGCCAGCAGCATGGACAGGGGGGCTTTGAACACTGAAGCTTTCTTT. The encoded protein is CASSMDRGALNTEAFF.

V usage is TRBV6-1 and J usage is TRBJ1-4; TRBD1 is a possible D gene (6 bases). V was cut by 4 bases and J by 3 bases, with 15 bases left in between. The CDR3 loop spans 16 amino acids. Per germline, CDR1 MNHNS and CDR2 SASEGT. The CDR3 sequence is CASSGGTNRANEKLFF. DNA for the CDR3: TGTGCCAGCAGTGGGGGAACCAACAGGGCTAATGAAAAACTGTTTTTT.

This clone was recorded only once. This chain uses TRBV6-5 with TRBJ1-2, with 11 nucleotides matching TRBD1. Unmatched junction bases numbered 5, after V lost 1 base and J lost 4 bases. The CDR3 is made up of 16 amino acids. In germline, CDR1 is MNHEY, CDR2 SVGAGI. CDR3 nucleotide sequence: TGTGCCAGCAGTTACTTAAGGACAGGGGGCGGCTATGGCTACACCTTC. Residues: CASSYLRTGGGYGYTF.

This rearrangement joins TRBV6-5 to TRBJ1-1; TRBD1 aligns across 8 bases. CDR1 MNHEY and CDR2 SVGAGI come from the germline V gene. V was clipped by 6 bases and J by 2 bases; unmatched bases: 5. The CDR3 is made up of 14 amino acids. The DNA for the CDR3 is TGTGCCAGCAGGTACAGGGGGGGAAACACTGAAGCTTTCTTT. It yields the protein CASRYRGGNTEAFF.

The J gene is TRBJ1-3, the V gene TRBV11-2, with D unclear. Germline V gene sequence: CDR1 SGHAT, CDR2 FQNNGV. This CDR3 region has 15 residues. The ends were cut back, 1 base at V and 0 bases at J, with 7 bases in the middle. CDR3 nucleotides: TGTGCCAGCAGCTTAGGGTCGTCCTCTGGAAACACCATATATTTT. This sequence encodes CASSLGSSSGNTIYF.

Here the CDR3 reads CASSPGQGSAGQYF. Here the CDR3 DNA reads TGTGCCAGCAGCCCGGGACAGGGGTCCGCAGGGCAGTACTTC. The rearrangement uses TRBV28 and TRBJ2-7; 10 bases map to TRBD1. Trimming removed 6 bases from V and 9 bases from J; junction bases left unmatched: 11. The CDR3 contains 14 residues. Germline-derived CDR1 and CDR2 are MDHEN and SYDVKM.

To note about this clone: Germline and junction disagree at one end, which may indicate a read error. The V gene is TRBV7-8, the J gene TRBJ2-2; no firm D call. This CDR3 comprises 14 residues. Germline V gene sequence: CDR1 SGHVS, CDR2 FQNEAQ. CDR3 protein: CASKGPWGTGELFF. The CDR3 coding sequence is TGTGCGAGCAAAGGGCCGTGGGGCACCGGGGAGCTGTTTTTT.

In its sample, this clone is medium-sized (0.01 to 0.1%). This chain links TRBV16 with TRBJ2-3, with D possibly being TRBD1 (6 bases). The CDR3 has 17 residues. The V gene's germline CDR1 is KGHSY and CDR2 FQNENV. Between the trimmed V and J ends, which lost 4 bases and 0 bases, there was a span of 17 bases. The CDR3 spells CASSRRVRGKSTDTQYF. Written as DNA, the CDR3 is TGTGCCAGCAGCCGACGCGTCAGGGGTAAGAGCACAGATACGCAGTATTTT. Together with reference TRBV16 and TRBJ2-3, the CDR3 gives the full variable domain: GEEVAQTPKHLVRGEGQKAKLYCAPIKGHSYVFWYQQVLKNEFKFLISFQNENVFDETGMPKERFSAKCLPNSPCSLEIQATKLEDSAVYFCASSRRVRGKSTDTQYFGPGTRLTVL.

The chain uses TRBV29-1 and TRBJ2-7; D is unresolved. Trimming stripped 1 base from V and 5 bases from J, with 6 bases between. The CDR3 length is 11 residues. Germline values: CDR1 SQVTM, CDR2 ANQGSEA. CDR3 sequence: CSVEGLDEQYF. CDR3 bases: TGCAGCGTTGAAGGTTTGGACGAGCAGTACTTC.